This entry lists 9 T cell receptor beta chains sequenced from one sample in a study of blood T cell repertoires in COVID-19. Clones were read by immunoSEQ multiplex PCR, and TCRdb kept only the in-frame ones, dropping some. The data show approximately 30,000 clones, with about 80% seen just once and over 30% held by the top ten. The sequencing sample was made of peripheral blood. These receptors were collected from a man between 65 and 80 years old with acute or convalescent COVID-19.

The chain uses TRBV7-8 and TRBJ2-3; the D is unclear. CDR3 length: 13 amino acids. The V gene's germline CDR1 is SGHVS and CDR2 FQNEAQ. V dropped 5 bases and J dropped 5 bases, with 11 bases sitting between them. The DNA of the CDR3 is TGTGCCAGCAGCCCCAATCTAGGAGATACGCAGTATTTT. Translated, it gives CASSPNLGDTQYF. The full variable domain, in which reference TRBV7-8 and TRBJ2-3 provide the parts outside the CDR3, is GAGVSQSPRYKVAKRGQDVALRCDPISGHVSLFWYQQALGQGPEFLTYFQNEAQLDKSGLPSDRFFAERPEGSVSTLKIQRTQQEDSAVYLCASSPNLGDTQYFGPGTRLTVL.

The chain couples TRBV24-1 to TRBJ2-3; 9 bases are shared with TRBD2. The CDR3 sequence is 18 residues long. The ends lost 5 bases at V and 3 bases at J; junction bases unmatched: 14. CDR1 is KGHDR, CDR2 SFDVKD, per germline. The CDR3 reads CATSGRARGRAETDTQYF. Written as DNA, the CDR3 is TGTGCCACCAGTGGTCGTGCTCGCGGGAGGGCCGAGACAGATACGCAGTATTTT.

The chain combines TRBV3-1 (or the pseudogene TRBV3-2) with TRBJ2-3; TRBD1 matches 9 bases. Looked up from germline, CDR1 is LGHDT and CDR2 is YNNKEL (reference sequence). The CDR3 spans 20 residues. V trimming: 5 bases; J trimming: 4 bases; junction bases outside the gene matches: 22. The CDR3 DNA reads TGTGCCAGCAGCTTACTAAGGGTCAAACAGGGGGCCGGGTTTGCAGATACGCAGTATTTT. It specifies CASSLLRVKQGAGFADTQYF.

This clone is classed as medium-sized. This sequence joins TRBV2 and TRBJ2-2; the D gene is possibly TRBD2 (7 bases). The CDR3 loop spans 16 amino acids. Between the trimmed V and J ends, which lost 2 bases and 2 bases, there was a span of 12 bases. Germline V gene data show CDR1 as SNHLY and CDR2 as FYNNEI. The CDR3 DNA sequence: TGTGCCAGCAGTGAAATTGGGGGGGCTAACACCGGGGAGCTGTTTTTT. Its translation is CASSEIGGANTGELFF.

This chain joins TRBV6-4 and TRBJ1-2; TRBD1 aligns across 11 bases. V was clipped by 4 bases and J by 0 bases; unmatched bases: 7. There are 17 residues in the CDR3. CDR1 and CDR2 (germline): MRHNA, SNTAGT. The CDR3 reads CASSATGTGGANYGYTF. The CDR3 coding sequence is TGTGCCAGCAGTGCGACCGGGACAGGGGGAGCTAACTATGGCTACACCTTC.

This chain joins TRBV19 and TRBJ2-5; TRBD2 agrees at 7 bases. The CDR3 contains 15 residues. Germline V gene data show CDR1 as LNHDA and CDR2 as SQIVND (reference sequence). V was pared by 5 bases and J by 4 bases, with 10 bases of the junction left unmatched. CDR3 sequence: CASSSGTTERETQYF. The CDR3 nucleotides are TGTGCCAGTAGTTCCGGGACTACCGAAAGAGAGACCCAGTACTTC.

This chain links TRBV7-9 with TRBJ1-2; perhaps TRBD1 as D (5 bases). Trimming shortened V by 5 bases and J by 6 bases, and 16 bases separated the two germline ends. Looked up from germline, CDR1 is SEHNR and CDR2 is FQNEAQ (reference sequence). CDR3 length: 14 amino acids. This chain's CDR3 is CASSPYQGYDGYTF. DNA of the CDR3: TGTGCCAGCAGCCCATACCAGGGTTACGATGGCTACACCTTC.

On this clone: The junction does not match germline at one end; this may be a read error. The chain has TRBV6-5 and TRBJ1-4; weak D call: TRBD1 (5 bases). Per germline, CDR1 MNHEY and CDR2 SVGAGI. This CDR3 is built from 14 residues. The CDR3 nucleotides are TGTGCCAGCAGTTACGCCGGTGTTGTAGACAGCCAGATTTTT. Its protein product is CASSYAGVVDSQIF.

The rearrangement joins TRBV18 to TRBJ2-1, with 8 bases matching TRBD2. The CDR3 spans 15 residues. V was pared by 2 bases and J by 6 bases, with 6 bases of the junction left unmatched. CDR1 is KGHSH and CDR2 is LQKENI in the germline V gene. CDR3 coding DNA: TGTGCCAGCTCACCAGTCGGGGGGGGAACCAATGAGCAGTTCTTC. Its protein product is CASSPVGGGTNEQFF.